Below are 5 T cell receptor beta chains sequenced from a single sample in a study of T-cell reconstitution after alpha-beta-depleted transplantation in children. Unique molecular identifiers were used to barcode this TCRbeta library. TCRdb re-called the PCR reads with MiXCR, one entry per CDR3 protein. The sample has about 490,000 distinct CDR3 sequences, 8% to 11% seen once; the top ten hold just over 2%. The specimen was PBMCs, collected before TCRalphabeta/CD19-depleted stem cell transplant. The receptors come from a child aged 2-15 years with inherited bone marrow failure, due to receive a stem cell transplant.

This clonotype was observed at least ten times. CDR3 sequence reads: CSVETGGGNYEQYF. CDR3 DNA: TGCAGCGTTGAGACAGGCGGGGGAAACTACGAGCAGTACTTC. This sequence joins TRBV29-1 and TRBJ2-7, with D possibly being TRBD2 (7 bases). The germline CDR1 and CDR2 sequences are SQVTM and ANQGSEA. The CDR3 consists of 14 residues. Trimming removed 3 bases at V and 3 bases at J, with 15 bases between.

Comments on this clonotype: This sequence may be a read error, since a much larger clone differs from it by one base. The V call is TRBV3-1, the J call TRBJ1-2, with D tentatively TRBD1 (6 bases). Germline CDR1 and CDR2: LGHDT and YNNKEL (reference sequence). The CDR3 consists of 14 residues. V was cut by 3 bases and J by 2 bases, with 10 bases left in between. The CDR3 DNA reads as TGTGCCAGCAGCCATTGGGGGGCAAACTATGGCTACACCTTC. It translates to CASSHWGANYGYTF.

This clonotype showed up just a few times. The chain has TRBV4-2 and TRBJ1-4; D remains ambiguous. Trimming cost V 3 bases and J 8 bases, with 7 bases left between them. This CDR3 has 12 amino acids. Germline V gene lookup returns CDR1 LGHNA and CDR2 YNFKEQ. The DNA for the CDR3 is TGTGCCAGCAGCCATCGCAGAGAAAAACTGTTTTTT. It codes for CASSHRREKLFF.

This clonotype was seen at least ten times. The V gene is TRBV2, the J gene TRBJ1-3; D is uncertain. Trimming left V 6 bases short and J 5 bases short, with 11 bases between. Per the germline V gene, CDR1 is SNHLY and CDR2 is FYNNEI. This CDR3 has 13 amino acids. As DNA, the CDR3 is TGTGCCAGCAGGAAGGACGGTAGAAACACCATATATTTT. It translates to CASRKDGRNTIYF.

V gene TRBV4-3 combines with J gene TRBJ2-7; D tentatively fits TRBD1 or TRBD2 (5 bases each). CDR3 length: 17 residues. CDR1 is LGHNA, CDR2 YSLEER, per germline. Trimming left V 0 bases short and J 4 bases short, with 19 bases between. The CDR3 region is CASSQDPRAEGLYEQYF. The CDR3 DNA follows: TGCGCCAGCAGCCAAGATCCTCGCGCCGAGGGGCTTTACGAGCAGTACTTC.